What follows are 18 T cell receptor beta chains derived from one specimen sequenced in a study of identical twins. TCRdb recomputed calls from the 5' RACE reads with MiXCR, one row per CDR3 protein. The table lists approximately 410,000 distinct CDR3 sequences, less than 20% of them singletons. Sequencing was carried out using naive T cells sorted from blood. The receptors here all came from a man aged 45 to 65 in good health.

This clonotype occurred a few times. The chain is built from TRBV6-5 and TRBJ2-7; 8 bases are shared with TRBD1. The germline V gene encodes CDR1 MNHEY and CDR2 SVGAGI. V was pared by 1 base and J by 2 bases, with 1 base of the junction left unmatched. This CDR3 contains 14 residues. CDR3 residues: CASSYLDRAYEQYF. In nucleotides, the CDR3 is TGTGCCAGCAGTTACTTGGACAGGGCCTACGAGCAGTACTTC.

V gene TRBV5-1 combines with J gene TRBJ2-1; 9 nucleotides align to TRBD1. The V segment lost 5 bases and the J segment 4 bases; nucleotides outside the gene matches: 7. CDR1 and CDR2 (germline): SGHRS, YFSETQ. CDR3 length: 15 residues. The CDR3 reads CASRAGQGLYNEQFF. In nucleotides, the CDR3 is TGCGCCAGCAGGGCCGGACAGGGGTTATACAATGAGCAGTTCTTC.

The chain employs TRBV11-2 and TRBJ2-5; 7 nucleotides align to TRBD2. CDR1 and CDR2 from the germline V gene are SGHAT and FQNNGV. The CDR3 consists of 14 residues. Trimming cost V 3 bases and J 1 base; bases outside gene matches: 2. Written as DNA, the CDR3 is TGTGCCAGCAGCTTCCGGGAGGCCCAAGAGACCCAGTACTTC. This encodes CASSFREAQETQYF.

This rearrangement joins TRBV7-9 to TRBJ2-7; D possibly corresponds to TRBD1 (5 bases). V was pared by 1 base and J by 0 bases, with 16 bases between. The germline gives CDR1 SEHNR, CDR2 FQNEAQ (reference sequence). This CDR3 contains 17 residues. The chain's CDR3 is CASSLVRLAGYSYEQYF. For the CDR3, the DNA is TGTGCCAGCAGCTTAGTGCGTTTGGCAGGGTACTCCTACGAGCAGTACTTC.

This clonotype has a handful of counts. V and J are TRBV4-1 and TRBJ1-1; D is uncertain. CDR1 and CDR2 (germline): MGHRA, YSYEKL. There are 16 residues in the CDR3. Trimming cost V 4 bases and J 0 bases, with 15 bases left between them. CDR3 sequence (DNA): TGCGCCAGCAGCCCGGGCTCCCTCCTGATGAACACTGAAGCTTTCTTT. It specifies CASSPGSLLMNTEAFF.

The chain employs TRBV7-2 and TRBJ2-3, with 12 bases identical to TRBD2. V gave up 1 base and J gave up 4 bases; unmatched junction bases: 3. Germline values: CDR1 SGHTA, CDR2 FQGNSA. The CDR3 spans 16 residues. CDR3 nucleotide sequence: TGTGCCAGCAGCTTAGAACTAGCGGGAGGCGCAGATACGCAGTATTTT. This sequence encodes CASSLELAGGADTQYF.

The chain is built from TRBV6-1 and TRBJ1-5; D perhaps matches TRBD1 (5 bases). Deletions cut 6 bases from V and 0 bases from J, with 12 bases between. The germline V gene has CDR1 MNHNS and CDR2 SASEGT. The CDR3 consists of 15 residues. CDR3 bases: TGTGCCAGCAGCCAGACAGCGTATAGCAATCAGCCCCAGCATTTT. Its protein is CASSQTAYSNQPQHF.

V is TRBV16 and J is TRBJ2-7; 7 bases line up with TRBD1. This CDR3 has 17 amino acids. CDR1 and CDR2 (germline): KGHSY, FQNENV. V shed 3 bases, J shed 2 bases, and the junction held 13 bases outside the gene matches. The CDR3 reads CASSHRRGRGIAYEQYF. In nucleotides, the CDR3 is TGTGCCAGCAGCCACCGAAGGGGCAGGGGGATTGCCTACGAGCAGTACTTC. The full variable domain, with the rest looked up from reference TRBV16 and TRBJ2-7, is GEEVAQTPKHLVRGEGQKAKLYCAPIKGHSYVFWYQQVLKNEFKFLISFQNENVFDETGMPKERFSAKCLPNSPCSLEIQATKLEDSAVYFCASSHRRGRGIAYEQYFGPGTRLTVT.

The V and J genes are TRBV27 and TRBJ1-6, with D unclear. CDR1 is MNHEY, CDR2 SMNVEV, per germline (reference sequence). The ends were cut back, 2 bases at V and 12 bases at J, with 14 bases in the middle. The CDR3 has 14 amino acids. CDR3 in DNA: TGTGCCAGCAGTTTACTTGGCGGAACTGGACCCCTCCACTTT. It translates to CASSLLGGTGPLHF.

This clonotype was seen a few times. V is TRBV5-5 and J is TRBJ2-2; 9 bases match TRBD2. There are 15 residues in the CDR3. After removal of 2 bases from V and 5 bases from J, the junction contained 4 bases not matched to a gene. Germline-derived CDR1 and CDR2 are SGHKS and YYEKEE (reference sequence). CDR3 sequence reads: CASSFGLAQTGELFF. CDR3 in DNA: TGTGCCAGCAGCTTTGGACTAGCGCAAACCGGGGAGCTGTTTTTT.

V and J are TRBV5-6 and TRBJ1-3; D call uncertain. The CDR3 contains 15 residues. Trimming cost V 0 bases and J 0 bases, with 7 bases left between them. Germline CDR1 is SGHDT and CDR2 is YYEEEE. Here the CDR3 reads CASSLGHLSGNTIYF. CDR3 DNA: TGTGCCAGCAGCTTGGGACACCTCTCTGGAAACACCATATATTTT.

The chain carries TRBV12-3 or TRBV12-4 and TRBJ2-1, with D unclear. This CDR3 has 15 amino acids. V shed 2 bases and J shed 2 bases, with 10 bases lying between them. The CDR3, as DNA: TGTGCCAGCAGTTTAAGGGTTGTAACCTACAATGAGCAGTTCTTC. Residues: CASSLRVVTYNEQFF.

In its sample, this clonotype was seen many times. The chain couples TRBV11-1 to TRBJ2-1, with TRBD1 identical over 7 bases. Germline V lookup: CDR1 SGHAT, CDR2 FQDESV (reference sequence). The CDR3 consists of 13 residues. Unmatched junction bases numbered 3, after V lost 6 bases and J lost 4 bases. In DNA form, the CDR3 reads TGTGCCAGCAGTGGGGACAGTTACAATGAGCAGTTCTTC. Translation gives CASSGDSYNEQFF.

This rearrangement joins TRBV10-3 to TRBJ2-3; 8 bases agree with TRBD2. V was pared by 3 bases and J by 6 bases, with 14 bases of the junction left unmatched. The germline CDR1 and CDR2 sequences are ENHRY and SYGVKD. The CDR3 has 17 amino acids. CDR3 bases: TGTGCCATCAGTGACCGGGGGGGGAGGCCTCGGAGGGATACGCAGTATTTT. Amino acid sequence: CAISDRGGRPRRDTQYF.

The chain carries TRBV20-1 and TRBJ2-3; D is unclear. With 5 bases removed from V and 3 bases from J, the gap between germline ends came to 15 bases. CDR3 size: 14 residues. The germline V gene has CDR1 DFQATT and CDR2 SNEGSKA (reference sequence). The CDR3 DNA sequence: TGCAGTGCTTTGTATACCTTTAGGACAGATACGCAGTATTTT. Translation gives CSALYTFRTDTQYF.

This sequence joins TRBV10-3 and TRBJ2-7; tentatively, D is TRBD1 (6 bases). Trimming left V 9 bases short and J 4 bases short, with 13 bases between. Germline lookup yields CDR1 ENHRY and CDR2 SYGVKD. The CDR3 contains 12 residues. CDR3 nucleotides: TGTGCCATAGGCAGGGGCCCTTACGAGCAGTACTTC. This encodes CAIGRGPYEQYF.

The CDR3 bases are TGTGCCAGCAGCAGAAACCGGGACAACCAAGAGACCCAGTACTTC. Translating gives CASSRNRDNQETQYF. The chain recombines TRBV5-4 with TRBJ2-5; D possibly corresponds to TRBD1 (6 bases). Germline values: CDR1 SGHNT, CDR2 YYREEE (reference sequence). CDR3 size: 15 residues. Between the trimmed V and J ends, which lost 4 bases and 0 bases, there was a span of 13 bases.

At least ten counts were recorded for this clonotype. J is TRBJ2-7 and V is TRBV13; D might be TRBD1 (5 bases). Looked up from germline, CDR1 is PRHDT and CDR2 is FYEKMQ (reference sequence). Trimming left V 1 base short and J 5 bases short, with 9 bases between. This CDR3 comprises 13 residues. The DNA of the CDR3 is TGTGCCAGCAGCTTAGTGCAGGGCCACGAGCAGTACTTC. Its translation is CASSLVQGHEQYF.